The 3 T cell receptor beta chains presented below share a single source sample, sequenced in a study of cytomegalovirus exposure and HLA in healthy donors. Both 60 Vbeta primers and 13 Jbeta primers went into the PCR. Measured with immunoSEQ multiplex PCR; TCRdb has only the in-frame clones, and not every one. The table has roughly 130,000 clones, around 80% seen once. Sequencing input: PBMCs. Source of these receptors: a young woman in good health and CMV-seropositive.

V is TRBV5-1 and J is TRBJ2-7; no firm D call. This CDR3 has 14 amino acids. Germline V gene data show CDR1 as SGHRS and CDR2 as YFSETQ. V shed 0 bases and J shed 4 bases, with 11 bases lying between them. The CDR3, as DNA: TGCGCCAGCAGCTTGGACGGTGCTAAGTACGAGCAGTACTTC. Its translation: CASSLDGAKYEQYF. The complete variable domain, with remaining parts taken from reference TRBV5-1 and TRBJ2-7, reads KAGVTQTPRYLIKTRGQQVTLSCSPISGHRSVSWYQQTPGQGLQFLFEYFSETQRNKGNFPGRFSGRQFSNSRSEMNVSTLELGDSALYLCASSLDGAKYEQYFGPGTRLTVT.

With regard to this clone: This same CDR3 is encoded by further DNA sequences in the sample. V gene TRBV7-9 combines with J gene TRBJ1-5; D ambiguous. Germline assignment: CDR1 SEHNR and CDR2 FQNEAQ (reference sequence). Trimming stripped 2 bases from V and 6 bases from J, with 5 bases between. This CDR3 region has 12 residues. CDR3 region: CASSLTGQPQHF. The CDR3 DNA reads as TGTGCCAGCAGCTTAACGGGTCAGCCCCAGCATTTT.

The V gene is TRBV5-6, the J gene TRBJ1-1, with D maybe TRBD1 (5 bases). The CDR3 extends over 17 amino acids. Germline values: CDR1 SGHDT, CDR2 YYEEEE. Deletions cut 0 bases from V and 0 bases from J, with 15 bases between. The CDR3 here is CASSLARTGGMNTEAFF. Here the CDR3 DNA reads TGTGCCAGCAGCTTGGCCCGCACGGGGGGGATGAACACTGAAGCTTTCTTT.